A few counts support the clone carrying this T cell receptor (beta chain). Antigen unknown. Of the isolated RNA, all was reverse transcribed, and so the sequenced material was expressed TCRB transcripts. Produced via immunoSEQ multiplex PCR; TCRdb's table is partial and in-frame only. Among around 140,000 clones, approximately 13% were seen once, and the ten largest hold under 1.5%. The V gene's germline CDR1 is ENHRY and CDR2 SYGVKD. The V and J ends lost 7 bases and 0 bases respectively, with 13 bases between them. This CDR3 region has 15 residues. The entry originates in a study of beta chain features in type 1 diabetes. Study background: All samples yielded roughly 110 million examined sorted cells.

Study outcomes and limitations: PCR might favor shorter templates, but any such skew would affect patients and controls equally. Compared to healthy donors, patients appeared to have naive, central memory and Treg TCRB repertoires that were more alike. Among patients with Type 1 diabetes, TCRB CDR3s were moderately but significantly shorter in every one of the four CD4+ subsets. A potential influence of HLA type upon TCRB rearrangement remained unresolved herein.

The TCR sequence derives from a man younger than 30 with type 1 diabetes. The sample was central memory CD4+ T cells from blood. The J gene is TRBJ1-3, the V gene TRBV10-3, with D hard to call. In DNA form, the CDR3 reads TGTGCCATCACTAATGGGCCGCACTCTGGAAACACCATATATTTT. It specifies CAITNGPHSGNTIYF.